Listed below are T cell receptor beta chains from one sample, sequenced in a study of OX40 agonist ivuxolimab in advanced cancers. Only in-frame clones appear in the TCRdb table, and some are missing; sequencing was by immunoSEQ multiplex PCR. The table records 75,000 to 90,000 clones, about 85% of them present only once. The starting material was CD4+ or CD8+ T cells sorted from blood, obtained in a trial of the OX40 agonist ivuxolimab. These receptor sequences come from an adult with an advanced solid tumor such as melanoma, head and neck, liver or kidney cancer. Each CDR3 is given with its conserved first and last residue. A D gene is named only where the DNA matches it firmly. A clone size is listed for some rows: how often the clone was seen (once, few, many), or a class if it is expanded.

J gene | V gene | clone size | D gene | CDR3 protein | CDR3 DNA
TRBJ2-2 | TRBV4-3 | - | - | CASSLTAETGELFF | TGCGCCAGCAGCCTTACAGCCGAGACCGGGGAGCTGTTTTTT
TRBJ1-1 | TRBV20-1 | - | - | CSARKNTEAFF | TGCAGTGCTAGAAAAAACACTGAAGCTTTCTTT
TRBJ2-1 | TRBV7-9 | - | TRBD2 | CASSPGTSGAFMDEQFF | TGTGCCAGCAGCCCAGGGACTAGCGGAGCGTTTATGGATGAGCAGTTCTTC
TRBJ2-3 | TRBV4-3 | - | - | CASSQLGADTQYF | TGCGCCAGCAGCCAATTAGGGGCAGATACGCAGTATTTT
TRBJ1-2 | TRBV30 | once | TRBD1 | CAWSRGRSGYGYTF | TGTGCCTGGAGCAGGGGGCGCTCGGGCTATGGCTACACCTTC
TRBJ2-4 | TRBV27 | few | TRBD2 | CASSLTAGTSKDIQYF | TGTGCCAGCAGTTTAACGGCCGGGACTAGCAAAGACATTCAGTACTTC
TRBJ1-6 | TRBV11-2 | - | - | CASSFRAYNSPLHF | TGTGCCAGCAGCTTTAGGGCCTATAATTCACCCCTCCACTTT
TRBJ2-5 | TRBV5-1 | once | TRBD1 | CASTYGTAQETQYF | TGCGCCAGCACCTACGGGACAGCCCAAGAGACCCAGTACTTC
TRBJ2-1 | TRBV6-6 | - | - | CASSLVQTLYNEQFF | TGCGCCAGCAGTTTAGTCCAAACCCTTTACAATGAGCAGTTCTTC
TRBJ2-7 | TRBV28 | - | - | CASSLAYSSYEQYF | TGTGCCAGCAGTTTAGCATACAGCTCCTACGAGCAGTACTTC
TRBJ1-1 | TRBV28 | - | - | CASSLSNTEAFF | TGTGCCAGCAGTTTGTCGAACACTGAAGCTTTCTTT
TRBJ1-1 | TRBV7-2 | - | - | CASSRTRGGWNTEAFF | TGTGCCAGCAGCCGGACGCGCGGGGGTTGGAACACTGAAGCTTTCTTT
TRBJ1-6 | TRBV4-1 | - | - | CASSHERGAYSPLHF | TGCGCCAGCAGCCACGAACGGGGGGCTTATTCACCCCTCCACTTT
TRBJ1-2 | TRBV19 | - | TRBD1 | CASTPRGDGGYTF | TGTGCCAGTACCCCCAGGGGGGACGGTGGCTACACCTTC
TRBJ1-1 | TRBV9 | - | TRBD1 | CASSEGQDTEAFF | TGTGCCAGCAGCGAGGGACAGGACACTGAAGCTTTCTTT
TRBJ2-7 | TRBV28 | - | - | CASSLIRGGEQYF | TGTGCCAGCAGTTTAATCCGGGGTGGCGAGCAGTACTTC
TRBJ2-7 | TRBV6-5 | - | - | CASSGGIYEQYF | TGTGCCAGCAGTGGCGGGATCTACGAGCAGTACTTC
TRBJ1-4 | TRBV5-8 | - | - | CASSFGTSTNEKLFF | TGTGCCAGCAGCTTTGGGACCTCAACTAATGAAAAACTGTTTTTT
TRBJ1-6 | TRBV5-1 | - | - | CASSPTGGANSPLHF | TGCGCCAGCAGTCCGACCGGGGGAGCAAATTCACCCCTCCACTTT
TRBJ2-7 | TRBV7-3 | once | TRBD1 | CASSSGQGDEQYF | TGTGCCAGCAGCAGCGGACAGGGCGACGAGCAGTACTTC
TRBJ1-3 | TRBV9 | - | - | CASSVAGQGQVWGNTIYF | TGTGCCAGCAGCGTAGCAGGGCAGGGGCAAGTCTGGGGAAACACCATATATTTT
TRBJ2-2 | TRBV5-1 | - | - | CASSPRTGGDTGELFF | TGCGCCAGCAGCCCACGGACAGGCGGGGACACCGGGGAGCTGTTTTTT
TRBJ2-1 | TRBV7-3 | - | - | CASSRTSFSYNEQFF | TGTGCCAGCAGCCGTACTAGCTTCTCCTACAATGAGCAGTTCTTC
TRBJ1-2 | TRBV10-2 | once | TRBD1 | CASQKGQINYGYTF | TGCGCCAGTCAAAAGGGACAGATTAACTATGGCTACACCTTC
TRBJ2-5 | TRBV30 | - | TRBD2 | CAWSGGWETQYF | TGTGCCTGGAGCGGGGGGTGGGAGACCCAGTACTTC
TRBJ2-7 | TRBV7-2 | - | - | CASSLAGGQVYEQYF | TGTGCCAGCAGCTTAGCGGGGGGGCAGGTTTACGAGCAGTACTTC
TRBJ1-6 | TRBV27 | - | TRBD1 | CASSFSLQGASYNSPLHF | TGTGCCAGCAGTTTCAGCCTACAGGGGGCGTCCTATAATTCACCCCTCCACTTT
TRBJ1-5 | TRBV9 | - | TRBD1 | CASSVTGGQPQHF | TGTGCCAGCAGCGTAACAGGGGGCCAGCCCCAGCATTTT
TRBJ1-2 | TRBV28 | - | - | CATGDYGYTF | TGTGCCACCGGAGACTATGGCTACACCTTC
TRBJ2-3 | TRBV7-3 | - | - | CASSLSGAEDTQYF | TGTGCCAGCAGCTTATCAGGGGCGGAAGATACGCAGTATTTT
TRBJ2-3 | TRBV5-4 | - | - | CASSSQIRGSQWVQYF | TGTGCCAGCAGCTCCCAGATTCGCGGCTCTCAATGGGTGCAGTATTTT
TRBJ2-6 | TRBV28 | - | - | CASSSVVGGGSGANVLTF | TGTGCCAGCAGTTCCGTCGTTGGGGGCGGCTCTGGGGCCAACGTCCTGACTTTC
TRBJ2-3 | TRBV4-3 | - | TRBD2 | CASSLAGGPSDTQYF | TGCGCCAGTAGTTTGGCGGGGGGGCCATCAGATACGCAGTATTTT